This T cell receptor beta chain was observed in a study of T cell responses to AZD1222 COVID-19 vaccine. Study at large: Investigators merged groups given second doses at roughly 4 or roughly 12 weeks. General study results and limits: Seropositive at baseline were only a handful of AZD1222 recipients. Spike was spanned by vaccine-associated CD4 TCRs, which were dominant at 160-218 and 743-854. Possibly, clonal diversity was underestimated; donors were largely white British and included more females.

This CDR3 has 19 residues. The V gene end was trimmed by 4 bases and the J gene end by 2 bases; junction bases not matched to a gene: 16. The germline V gene has CDR1 SGHTS and CDR2 YDEGEE. This clone has only one observation. Its antigen is still unknown. Using immunoSEQ multiplex PCR, the repertoire was profiled, and TCRdb retains in-frame clones only, with some absent. In the table there are 75,000 to 95,000 clones, 70% to 90% of which are singletons. The sample here was peripheral blood, taken on day 0 of AZD1222 vaccination. The chain is built from TRBV5-8 and TRBJ2-3; TRBD2 matches at 10 bases. This receptor was obtained from an adult in good health. This chain's CDR3 is CASSRGASGGLRFTDTQYF. DNA of the CDR3: TGTGCCAGCAGCAGGGGGGCTAGCGGGGGCCTACGCTTCACAGATACGCAGTATTTT.